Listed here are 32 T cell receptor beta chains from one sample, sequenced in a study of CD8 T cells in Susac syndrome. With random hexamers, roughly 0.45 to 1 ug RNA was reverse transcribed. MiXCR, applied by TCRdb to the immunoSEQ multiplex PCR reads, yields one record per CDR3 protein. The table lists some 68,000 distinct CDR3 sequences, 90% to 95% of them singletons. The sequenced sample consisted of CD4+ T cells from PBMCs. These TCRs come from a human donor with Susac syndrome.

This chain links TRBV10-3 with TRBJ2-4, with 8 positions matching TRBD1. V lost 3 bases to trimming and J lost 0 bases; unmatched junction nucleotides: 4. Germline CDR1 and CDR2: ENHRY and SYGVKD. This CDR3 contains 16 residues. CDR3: CAISDGTGEAKNIQYF. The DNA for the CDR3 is TGTGCCATCAGTGATGGGACAGGCGAAGCCAAAAACATTCAGTACTTC.

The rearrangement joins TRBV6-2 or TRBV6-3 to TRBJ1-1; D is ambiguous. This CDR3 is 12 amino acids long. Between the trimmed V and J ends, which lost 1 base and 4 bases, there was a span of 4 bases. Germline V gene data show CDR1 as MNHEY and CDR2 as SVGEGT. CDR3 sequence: CASSYWATEAFF. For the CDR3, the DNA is TGTGCCAGCAGTTACTGGGCCACTGAAGCTTTCTTT.

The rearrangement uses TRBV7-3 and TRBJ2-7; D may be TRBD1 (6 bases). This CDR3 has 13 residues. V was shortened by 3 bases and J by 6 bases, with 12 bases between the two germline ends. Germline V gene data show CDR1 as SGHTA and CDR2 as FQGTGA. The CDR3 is CASSFDRTSEQYF. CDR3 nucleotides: TGTGCCAGCAGCTTCGACAGGACCTCCGAGCAGTACTTC.

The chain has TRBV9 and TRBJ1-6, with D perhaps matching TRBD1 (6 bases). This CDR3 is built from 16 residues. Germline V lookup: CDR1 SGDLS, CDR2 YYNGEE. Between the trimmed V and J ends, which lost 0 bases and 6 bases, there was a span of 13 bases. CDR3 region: CASSVGRTVLNSPLHF. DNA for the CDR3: TGTGCCAGCAGCGTAGGGAGGACAGTTCTTAATTCACCCCTCCACTTT.

The CDR3 sequence: CASSPPGQYGYTF. CDR3 sequence (DNA): TGCGCCAGCAGCCCGCCGGGACAGTATGGCTACACCTTC. V is TRBV4-1 and J is TRBJ1-2; TRBD1 agrees at 7 bases. Trimming at V came to 4 bases and at J to 5 bases, leaving 4 bases not matched to a gene. CDR1 and CDR2 (germline): MGHRA, YSYEKL. The CDR3 loop spans 13 amino acids.

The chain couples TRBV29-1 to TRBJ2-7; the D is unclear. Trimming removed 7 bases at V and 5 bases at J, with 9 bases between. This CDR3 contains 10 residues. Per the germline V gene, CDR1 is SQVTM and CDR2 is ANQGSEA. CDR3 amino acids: CSGLSDEQYF. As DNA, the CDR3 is TGCAGCGGCCTCTCGGACGAGCAGTACTTC.

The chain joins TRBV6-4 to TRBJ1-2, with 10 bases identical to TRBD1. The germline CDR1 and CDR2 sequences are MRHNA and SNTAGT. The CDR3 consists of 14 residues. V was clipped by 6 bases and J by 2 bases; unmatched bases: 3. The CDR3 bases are TGTGCCAGCAGGAAGGGACAGGGGAACTATGGCTACACCTTC. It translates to CASRKGQGNYGYTF.

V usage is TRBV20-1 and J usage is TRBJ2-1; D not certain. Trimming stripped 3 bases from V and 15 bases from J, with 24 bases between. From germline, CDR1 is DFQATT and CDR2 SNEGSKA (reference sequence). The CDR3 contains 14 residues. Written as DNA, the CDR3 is TGCAGTGCTAGTCCTATTAACGGTGGGATTCTCTGGTTCTTC. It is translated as CSASPINGGILWFF.

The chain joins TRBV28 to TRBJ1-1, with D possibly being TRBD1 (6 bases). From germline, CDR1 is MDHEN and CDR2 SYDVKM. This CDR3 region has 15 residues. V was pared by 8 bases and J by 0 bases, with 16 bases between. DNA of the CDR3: TGTGCCAGCGGGCCCCGGACAGCCATGAACACTGAAGCTTTCTTT. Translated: CASGPRTAMNTEAFF. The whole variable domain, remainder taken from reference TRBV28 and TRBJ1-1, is DVKVTQSSRYLVKRTGEKVFLECVQDMDHENMFWYRQDPGLGLRLIYFSYDVKMKEKGDIPEGYSVSREKKERFSLILESASTNQTSMYLCASGPRTAMNTEAFFGQGTRLTVV.

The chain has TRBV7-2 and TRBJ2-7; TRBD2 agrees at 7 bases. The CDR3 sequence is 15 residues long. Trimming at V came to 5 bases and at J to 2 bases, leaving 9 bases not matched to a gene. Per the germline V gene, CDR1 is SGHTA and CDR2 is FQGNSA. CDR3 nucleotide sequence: TGTGCCAGCAGCCCCGCGGCTAGCGGTACCTACGAGCAGTACTTC. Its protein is CASSPAASGTYEQYF.

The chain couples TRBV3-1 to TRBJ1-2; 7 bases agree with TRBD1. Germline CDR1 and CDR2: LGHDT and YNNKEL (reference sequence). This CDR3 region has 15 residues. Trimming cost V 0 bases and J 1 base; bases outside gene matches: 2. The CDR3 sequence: CASSQEHRGNYGYTF. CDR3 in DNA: TGTGCCAGCAGCCAAGAACACAGGGGTAACTATGGCTACACCTTC.

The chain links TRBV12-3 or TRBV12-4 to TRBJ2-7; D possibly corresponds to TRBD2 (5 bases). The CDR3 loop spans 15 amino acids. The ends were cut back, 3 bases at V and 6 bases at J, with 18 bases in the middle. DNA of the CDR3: TGTGCCAGCAGTTTTCTGGCAGCTGGTGAGGGCGAGCAGTACTTC. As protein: CASSFLAAGEGEQYF.

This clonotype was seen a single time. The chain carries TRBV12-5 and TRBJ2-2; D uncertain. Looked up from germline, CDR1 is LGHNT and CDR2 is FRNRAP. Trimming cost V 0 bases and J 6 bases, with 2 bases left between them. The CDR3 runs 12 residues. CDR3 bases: TGTGCTAGTGGTTTGGTACCCGGGGAGCTGTTTTTT. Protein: CASGLVPGELFF.

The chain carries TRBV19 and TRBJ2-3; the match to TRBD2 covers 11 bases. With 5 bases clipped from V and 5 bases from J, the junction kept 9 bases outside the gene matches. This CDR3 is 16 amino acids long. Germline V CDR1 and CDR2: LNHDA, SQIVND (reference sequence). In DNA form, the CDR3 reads TGTGCCAGTAGTGTGCTACTAGCGGGGGATGTAGATACGCAGTATTTT. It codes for CASSVLLAGDVDTQYF.

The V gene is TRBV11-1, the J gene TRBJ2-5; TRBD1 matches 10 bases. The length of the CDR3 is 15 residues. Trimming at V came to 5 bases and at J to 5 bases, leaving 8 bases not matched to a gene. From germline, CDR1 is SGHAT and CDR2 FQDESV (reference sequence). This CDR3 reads CASSPAGQGTETQYF. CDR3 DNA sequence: TGTGCCAGCAGCCCGGCGGGACAGGGGACGGAGACCCAGTACTTC.

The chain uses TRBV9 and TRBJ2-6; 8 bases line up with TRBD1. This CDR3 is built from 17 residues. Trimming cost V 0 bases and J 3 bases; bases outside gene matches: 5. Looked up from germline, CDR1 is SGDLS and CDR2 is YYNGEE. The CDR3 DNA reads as TGTGCCAGCAGCGTAGCTCAGGGGGCGGTTGGGGCCAACGTCCTGACTTTC. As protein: CASSVAQGAVGANVLTF. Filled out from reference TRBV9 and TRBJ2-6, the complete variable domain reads DSGVTQTPKHLITATGQRVTLRCSPRSGDLSVYWYQQSLDQGLQFLIQYYNGEERAKGNILERFSAQQFPDLHSELNLSSLELGDSALYFCASSVAQGAVGANVLTFGAGSRLTVL.

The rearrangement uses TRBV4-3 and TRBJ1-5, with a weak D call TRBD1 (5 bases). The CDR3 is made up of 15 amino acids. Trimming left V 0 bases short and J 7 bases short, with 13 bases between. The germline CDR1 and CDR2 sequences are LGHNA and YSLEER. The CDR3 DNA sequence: TGCGCCAGCAGCCAAGATATGGGGCATGGGCAGCCCCAGCATTTT. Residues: CASSQDMGHGQPQHF.

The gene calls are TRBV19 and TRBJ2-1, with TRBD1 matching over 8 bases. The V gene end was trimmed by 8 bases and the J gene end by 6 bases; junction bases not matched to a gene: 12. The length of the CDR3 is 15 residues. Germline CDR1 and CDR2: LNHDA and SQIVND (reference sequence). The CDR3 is CASAQGAAIFNEQFF. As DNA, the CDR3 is TGTGCCAGTGCTCAGGGGGCGGCTATATTCAATGAGCAGTTCTTC.

The CDR3 region is CASSQDTGELTGLSGANVLTF. The CDR3 region has the DNA TGTGCCAGCAGCCAAGATACTGGGGAGTTAACAGGCCTCTCTGGGGCCAACGTCCTGACTTTC. The chain couples TRBV14 to TRBJ2-6; D assignment may be TRBD1 or TRBD2 (5 bases each). Germline assignment: CDR1 SGHDN and CDR2 FVKESK. The V end lost 0 bases, the J end lost 0 bases, and 21 bases lay between the germline ends. This CDR3 comprises 21 residues.

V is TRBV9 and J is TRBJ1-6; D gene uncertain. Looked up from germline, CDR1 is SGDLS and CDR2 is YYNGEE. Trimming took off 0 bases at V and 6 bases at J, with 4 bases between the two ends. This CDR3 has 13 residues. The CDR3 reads CASSVATNSPLHF. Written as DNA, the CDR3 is TGTGCCAGCAGCGTAGCAACTAATTCACCCCTCCACTTT.

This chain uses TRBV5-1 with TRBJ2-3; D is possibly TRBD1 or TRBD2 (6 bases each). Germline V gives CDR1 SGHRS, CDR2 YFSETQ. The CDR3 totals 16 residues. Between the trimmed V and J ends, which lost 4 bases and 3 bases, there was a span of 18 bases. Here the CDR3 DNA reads TGCGCCAGCAGCACAGGACGGGTAGGGGGGACAGATACGCAGTATTTT. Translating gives CASSTGRVGGTDTQYF.

This chain's CDR3 is CASSEGQSSGANVLTF. The CDR3 region has the DNA TGTGCCAGCAGTGAAGGACAGAGCTCTGGGGCCAACGTCCTGACTTTC. The chain employs TRBV2 and TRBJ2-6; possible D gene TRBD1, 5 bases. Germline CDR1 is SNHLY and CDR2 is FYNNEI. The CDR3 is 16 amino acids. Trimming removed 1 base at V and 0 bases at J, with 7 bases between.

The CDR3 sequence: CASRTGGDEQFF. DNA of the CDR3: TGTGCCAGCAGGACAGGGGGCGACGAGCAGTTCTTC. The chain joins TRBV6-2 or TRBV6-3 to TRBJ2-1; 10 bases fit TRBD1. V shed 6 bases and J 10 bases; nucleotides not matched to a gene: 3. Germline V gives CDR1 MNHEY, CDR2 SVGEGT. This CDR3 comprises 12 residues.

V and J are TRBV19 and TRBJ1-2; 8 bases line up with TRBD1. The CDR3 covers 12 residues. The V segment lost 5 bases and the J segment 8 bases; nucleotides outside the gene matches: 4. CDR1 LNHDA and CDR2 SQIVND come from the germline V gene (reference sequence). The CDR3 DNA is TGTGCCAGTAGTTCCCGGACAGGGGGCTACACCTTC. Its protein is CASSSRTGGYTF.

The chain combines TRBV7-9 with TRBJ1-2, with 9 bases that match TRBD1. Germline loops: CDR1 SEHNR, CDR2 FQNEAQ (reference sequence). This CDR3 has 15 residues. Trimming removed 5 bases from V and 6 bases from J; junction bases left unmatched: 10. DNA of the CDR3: TGTGCCAGCAGCCCCCCCGGGACAGGGAACCATGGCTACACCTTC. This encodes CASSPPGTGNHGYTF. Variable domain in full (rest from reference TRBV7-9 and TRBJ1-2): DTGVSQNPRHKITKRGQNVTFRCDPISEHNRLYWYRQTLGQGPEFLTYFQNEAQLEKSRLLSDRFSAERPKGSFSTLEIQRTEQGDSAMYLCASSPPGTGNHGYTFGSGTRLTVV.

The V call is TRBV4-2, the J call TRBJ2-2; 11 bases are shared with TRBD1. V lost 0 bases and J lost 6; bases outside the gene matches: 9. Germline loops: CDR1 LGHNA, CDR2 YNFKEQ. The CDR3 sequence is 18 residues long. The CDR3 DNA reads TGTGCCAGCAGCCAAGACCCACCCGGACAGGGGGCGGCCGGGGAGCTGTTTTTT. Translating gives CASSQDPPGQGAAGELFF.

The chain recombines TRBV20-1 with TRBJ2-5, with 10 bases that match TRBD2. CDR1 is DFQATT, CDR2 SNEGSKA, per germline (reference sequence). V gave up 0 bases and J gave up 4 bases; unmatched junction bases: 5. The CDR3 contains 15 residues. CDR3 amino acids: CSARDGSSGGETQYF. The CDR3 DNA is TGCAGTGCTAGAGATGGGTCTAGCGGGGGAGAGACCCAGTACTTC.

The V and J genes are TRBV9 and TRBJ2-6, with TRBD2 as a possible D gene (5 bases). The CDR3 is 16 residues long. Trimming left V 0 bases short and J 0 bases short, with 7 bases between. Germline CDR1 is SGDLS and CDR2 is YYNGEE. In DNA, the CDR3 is TGTGCCAGCAGCGTAGCTGGGAGCTCTGGGGCCAACGTCCTGACTTTC. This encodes CASSVAGSSGANVLTF.

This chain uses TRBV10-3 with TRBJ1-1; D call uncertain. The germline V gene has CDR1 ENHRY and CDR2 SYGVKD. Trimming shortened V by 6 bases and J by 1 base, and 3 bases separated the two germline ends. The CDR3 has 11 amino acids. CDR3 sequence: CAIRGNTEAFF. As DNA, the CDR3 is TGTGCCATCAGGGGGAACACTGAAGCTTTCTTT.

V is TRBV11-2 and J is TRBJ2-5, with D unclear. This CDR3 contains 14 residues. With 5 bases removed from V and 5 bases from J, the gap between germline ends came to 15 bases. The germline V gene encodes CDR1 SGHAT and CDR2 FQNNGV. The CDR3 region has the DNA TGTGCCAGCAGCCCTCTCGGCGGTTCGGAGACCCAGTACTTC. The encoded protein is CASSPLGGSETQYF.

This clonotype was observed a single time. This CDR3 is CASSEQGSYNSPLHF. The DNA of the CDR3 is TGTGCCAGCAGTGAACAGGGCTCCTATAATTCACCCCTCCACTTT. The chain couples TRBV6-1 to TRBJ1-6, with D possibly TRBD1 on 5 matching bases. V was trimmed by 2 bases and J by 0 bases, leaving 5 bases between them. The CDR3 consists of 15 residues. Germline assignment: CDR1 MNHNS and CDR2 SASEGT.

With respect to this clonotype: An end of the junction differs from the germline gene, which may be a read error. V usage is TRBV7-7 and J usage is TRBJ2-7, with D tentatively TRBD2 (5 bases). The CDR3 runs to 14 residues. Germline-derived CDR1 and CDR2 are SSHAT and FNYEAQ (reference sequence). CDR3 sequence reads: CASSPRSGTYEQYF. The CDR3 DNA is TGTGCTAGCAGCCCCAGGTCGGGAACCTACGAGCAGTACTTC.